This record concerns one TCR beta chain sequence. Antigen: not known. Germline trimming cut 4 bases from V and 5 bases from J; bases unmatched to any gene: 9. This CDR3 comprises 15 residues. Germline lookup yields CDR1 SGHRS and CDR2 YFSETQ. The data derive from a study of response to subunit inactivated influenza vaccine. TCRdb passed the RT-PCR reads through MiXCR, listing each CDR3 protein once. The repertoire holds hundreds of thousands of distinct CDR3 sequences, under 9% seen once, with 10% to 15% in the top ten. Regarding the study as a whole: It was the authors' suggestion that each seasonal influenza vaccination recruits few new T cells.

The clonotype was recovered from a man aged 50 to 69 who received an inactivated influenza vaccine. Here the sequenced sample was PBMCs from blood, taken approximately 25 months after vaccination. The rearrangement links TRBV5-1 to TRBJ2-3; 8 bases line up with TRBD2. Here the CDR3 DNA reads TGCGCCAGCAGCATGGGACTAGGGAGTGAAGATACGCAGTATTTT. Residues: CASSMGLGSEDTQYF.